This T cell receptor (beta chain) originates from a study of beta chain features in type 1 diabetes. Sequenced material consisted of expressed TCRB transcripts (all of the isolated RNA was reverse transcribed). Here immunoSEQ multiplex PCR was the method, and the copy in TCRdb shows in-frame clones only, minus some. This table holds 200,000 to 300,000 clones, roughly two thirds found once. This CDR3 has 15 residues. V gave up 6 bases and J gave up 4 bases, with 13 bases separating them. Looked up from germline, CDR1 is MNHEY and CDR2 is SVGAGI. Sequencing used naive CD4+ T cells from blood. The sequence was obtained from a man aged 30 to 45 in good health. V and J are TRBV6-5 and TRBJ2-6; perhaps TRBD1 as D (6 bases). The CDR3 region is CASRDGTSGANVLTF. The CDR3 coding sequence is TGTGCCAGCAGAGACGGGACATCCGGGGCCAACGTCCTGACTTTC.